The present T cell receptor (beta chain) was sequenced within a study of radiotherapy plus CTLA-4 blockade in lung cancer. Germline V gene data show CDR1 as SGHNT and CDR2 as YYREEE (reference sequence). With 4 bases clipped from V and 6 bases from J, the junction kept 0 bases outside the gene matches. The CDR3 covers 12 residues. Turning to this clone: No antigen is known for it.

Chemo-refractory metastatic non-small-cell lung cancer patients received focal radiation with ipilimumab CTLA-4 blockade. Study-level findings and limits: Tumor-derived TCR clones expanded in blood after radiotherapy plus ipilimumab.

Repertoires were generated with immunoSEQ multiplex PCR, while TCRdb's copy carries only in-frame clones and drops some. The repertoire consists of about 98,000 clones, with about 81% occurring once and the leading ten covering 3% to 4%. This specimen was peripheral blood, taken from a patient treated with radiotherapy plus ipilimumab. The sequence came from a human donor with non-small cell lung cancer who had a partial response to radiotherapy plus ipilimumab. This chain joins TRBV5-4 and TRBJ2-1; 8 bases agree with TRBD2. In DNA form, the CDR3 reads TGTGCCAGCAGCCTAGCGGGCAATGAGCAGTTCTTC. Translation gives CASSLAGNEQFF.